This is a list of T cell receptor beta chains from one sample in a study of CD8 T cells in ankylosing spondylitis. One entry per CDR3 protein results from TCRdb running MiXCR on the 5' RACE reads. The data contain more than 250,000 distinct CDR3 sequences, 9.5% to 13% of them seen just once; the ten biggest clones take up roughly 9.2%. The sample was blood, either unsorted or a sorted T cell fraction (not recorded which). Receptor source: a female donor with ankylosing spondylitis or in good health (not recorded which). The CDR3 runs from the conserved cysteine through the conserved F or W. A D gene is named only where the DNA matches it firmly. Some rows have no size entry. The others give once, few or many, or a class for an expanded clone.

TRBJ1-5,many,TRBV27,.,CASSLSYSVGGNQPQHF,TGTGCCAGCAGTTTATCGTATTCGGTCGGCGGCAATCAGCCCCAGCATTTT
TRBJ2-7,many,TRBV5-8,.,CASSLFRGSPYEQYF,TGTGCCAGCAGCTTGTTCCGGGGCAGCCCCTACGAGCAGTACTTC
TRBJ2-3,many,TRBV20-1,.,CSARIGDTQYF,TGCAGTGCTAGAATTGGAGATACGCAGTATTTT
TRBJ1-1,many,TRBV20-1,.,CSAMGGNTEAFF,TGCAGTGCTATGGGGGGGAACACTGAAGCTTTCTTT
TRBJ2-3,few,TRBV10-3,TRBD2,CAISLLAGGQDTQYF,TGTGCCATCAGTTTACTAGCGGGGGGGCAAGATACGCAGTATTTT
TRBJ2-7,few,TRBV5-5,.,CASIPLWDEQYF,TGTGCCAGCATCCCTTTATGGGACGAGCAGTACTTC
TRBJ2-1,.,TRBV11-2,TRBD2,CASSLVGGRARGSYNEQFF,TGTGCCAGCAGCTTAGTAGGCGGGAGGGCACGCGGCTCCTACAATGAGCAGTTCTTC
TRBJ2-1,many,TRBV5-1,.,CASRTGTQLYNEQFF,TGCGCCAGCAGAACCGGGACTCAACTCTACAATGAGCAGTTCTTC
TRBJ1-4,many,TRBV7-2,.,CASSKGGGGNEKLFF,TGTGCCAGCAGCAAGGGAGGAGGCGGGAATGAAAAACTGTTTTTT
TRBJ2-3,many,TRBV29-1,.,CSVIPATGGHQTQYF,TGCAGCGTTATCCCTGCGACAGGAGGGCATCAAACGCAGTATTTT
TRBJ1-3,many,TRBV12-3/TRBV12-4,.,CASSYHSGNTIYF,TGTGCCAGCAGTTATCACTCTGGAAACACCATATATTTT
TRBJ2-1,many,TRBV5-1,.,CASSLGYRVDEQFF,TGCGCCAGCAGCTTGGGATACAGGGTCGATGAGCAGTTCTTC
TRBJ2-5,many,TRBV11-2,.,CASTPSSYQETQYF,TGTGCCAGCACCCCCTCCTCGTACCAAGAGACCCAGTACTTC
TRBJ2-1,many,TRBV7-7,TRBD2,CASSLGGLAGSYNEQFF,TGTGCTAGCAGCTTAGGGGGACTAGCGGGCTCCTACAATGAGCAGTTCTTC
TRBJ1-2,many,TRBV20-1,.,CSPYGGLQDGYTF,TGCAGCCCGTACGGGGGGCTTCAAGATGGCTACACCTTC
TRBJ2-3,many,TRBV12-3/TRBV12-4,.,CASSLVQSTQYF,TGTGCCAGCAGTTTAGTACAGAGTACGCAGTATTTT
TRBJ2-7,few,TRBV10-3,TRBD1,CAISIGTGGSEQYF,TGTGCCATCAGCATCGGGACAGGGGGCTCCGAGCAGTACTTC
TRBJ1-2,.,TRBV12-3/TRBV12-4,.,CASSPQLNYGYTF,TGTGCCAGCAGTCCACAGCTAAACTATGGCTACACCTTC
TRBJ2-5,.,TRBV9,TRBD1,CASSVGGQPLQETQYF,TGTGCCAGCAGCGTAGGGGGACAGCCCCTCCAAGAGACCCAGTACTTC
TRBJ2-7,many,TRBV5-1,.,CASSRTASSYEQYF,TGCGCCAGCAGCCGGACCGCTAGCTCCTACGAGCAGTACTTC
TRBJ2-1,many,TRBV20-1,TRBD1,CSARSGTGEYNEQFF,TGCAGTGCTAGATCTGGGACAGGGGAATACAATGAGCAGTTCTTC
TRBJ2-7,few,TRBV19,TRBD1,CASSPGTGQYEQYF,TGTGCCAGTAGCCCAGGGACAGGGCAGTACGAGCAGTACTTC
TRBJ2-1,.,TRBV7-9,TRBD2,CASVVGGGTYNEQFF,TGTGCCAGCGTCGTCGGCGGGGGGACCTACAATGAGCAGTTCTTC
TRBJ1-5,many,TRBV20-1,TRBD1,CSATSGTGAQPQHF,TGCAGTGCTACGTCCGGGACAGGGGCTCAGCCCCAGCATTTT
TRBJ2-1,many,TRBV20-1,.,CSANPGRVKFF,TGCAGTGCTAACCCGGGAAGGGTGAAGTTCTTC
TRBJ2-4,.,TRBV3-1,.,CASSGPGSKNIQYF,TGTGCCAGCAGCGGACCCGGGAGCAAAAACATTCAGTACTTC
TRBJ1-5,many,TRBV27,.,CASSTQGRNQPQHF,TGTGCCAGCAGTACACAGGGTCGCAATCAGCCCCAGCATTTT
TRBJ1-1,.,TRBV20-1,.,CSAPLPTGNTEAFF,TGCAGTGCTCCGCTCCCGACAGGGAACACTGAAGCTTTCTTT
TRBJ2-7,once,TRBV12-3/TRBV12-4,TRBD2,CASSLRIRTSGTHDQYF,TGTGCCAGCAGTCTACGGATTCGGACTAGCGGGACCCACGATCAGTACTTC
TRBJ1-5,many,TRBV10-3,.,CAISEPGQPQHF,TGTGCCATCAGTGAGCCGGGCCAGCCCCAGCATTTT
TRBJ2-3,few,TRBV20-1,TRBD2,CSASILSGRTDTQYF,TGCAGTGCTAGCATTTTAAGCGGGAGAACAGATACGCAGTATTTT
TRBJ2-1,many,TRBV10-2,TRBD2,CASTGDSGSYNEQFF,TGCGCCAGCACCGGCGATAGCGGGTCATACAATGAGCAGTTCTTC
TRBJ1-1,few,TRBV4-2,.,CASSPRSSDTEAFF,TGTGCCAGCAGCCCCCGTAGTTCCGACACTGAAGCTTTCTTT
TRBJ1-4,.,TRBV20-1,.,CSARGWAVNEKLFF,TGCAGTGCTAGAGGTTGGGCAGTTAATGAAAAACTGTTTTTT